This TCR beta chain comes out of a study of T cell repertoires in cytomegalovirus infection. Study overall: CMV infection plus the matching HLA type was flagged by public TCR beta signatures.

Concerning this clonotype: What it binds is unknown.

One entry per CDR3 protein results from TCRdb running MiXCR on the reads. The table has about 440,000 distinct CDR3 sequences, 31% seen once; the top ten hold roughly 13%. General observations from the study: Within the response measured ex vivo, HLA-C-restricted CMV-specific TCR beta clonotypes were dominant. Carriers of CMV plus the relevant HLA were identified by cumulative public TCR beta family frequency.

V lost 4 bases and J lost 8; bases outside the gene matches: 7. The CDR3 spans 13 residues. The chain recombines TRBV12-3 or TRBV12-4 with TRBJ1-1; 7 bases are a match to TRBD1. The receptor's source is a human donor in good health (CMV status not recorded). Some clones in this sample may be carry-over from other donors' samples. The source material was PBMCs. In DNA form, the CDR3 reads TGTGCCAGCAGTTCCACCGGGACAGTAGAAGCTTTCTTT. It is translated as CASSSTGTVEAFF.